This TCR beta chain comes out of a study of T cells expressing NK-cell markers. Across the whole study: Investigators obtained TCR beta repertoires from sorted CD3+CD56+NKG2C+, CD3+CD56+NKG2C- and CD3+CD56-NKG2C+ T cells. General study findings and limits: Of the CD8+ T cell pool in more than 5 donors, roughly 1.0-8% was accounted for by dominant NKG2C+ clonotypes. There remained a lack of clarity about HCMV specificity of expanded NKG2C+ T cell clones. The CD3+CD56-NKG2C+ fraction of several donors was likewise dominated by these clonotypes.

Note on this clonotype: Its antigen is unknown.

TCRdb reprocessed the 5' RACE reads and stores each CDR3 protein as one record, lacking DNA. Its table records 500,000 to 700,000 distinct CDR3 sequences. The specimen was blood T cells: a sorted CD56 or NKG2C T cell subset, CD4+ or CD8+ T cells, or bulk PBMC T cells (not recorded which). The TCR was taken from a man aged 18 to 29 in good health.

This CDR3 reads CASPESGLNTEAFF. The rearrangement links TRBV7-2 to TRBJ1-1; the D gene TCRdb calls, TRBD1, cannot be checked with no DNA. CDR1 and CDR2 from the germline V gene are SGHTA and FQGNSA. The CDR3 contains 14 residues.